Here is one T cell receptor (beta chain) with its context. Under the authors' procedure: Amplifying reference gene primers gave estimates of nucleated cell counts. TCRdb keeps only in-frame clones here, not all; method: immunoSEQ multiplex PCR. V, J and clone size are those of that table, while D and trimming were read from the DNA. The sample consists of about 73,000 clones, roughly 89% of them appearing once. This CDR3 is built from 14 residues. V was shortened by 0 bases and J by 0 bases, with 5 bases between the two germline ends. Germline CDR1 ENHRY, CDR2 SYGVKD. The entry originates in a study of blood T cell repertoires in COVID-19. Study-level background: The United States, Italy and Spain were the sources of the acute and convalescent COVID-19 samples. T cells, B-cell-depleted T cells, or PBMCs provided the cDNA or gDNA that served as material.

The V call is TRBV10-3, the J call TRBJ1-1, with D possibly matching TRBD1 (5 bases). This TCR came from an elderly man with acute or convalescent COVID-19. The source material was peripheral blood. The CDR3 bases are TGTGCCATCAGTGAGTCGACAGTGAACACTGAAGCTTTCTTT. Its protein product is CAISESTVNTEAFF.